One T cell receptor beta chain is described in this entry. No antigen is known for it. No per-base quality is available; no much larger clone lies one base away. Inclusive of the bounding cysteine and phenylalanine, the CDR3 is 14 residues long. The DNA shown is the 42-base CDR3, in frame from base 1. Relative to germline, V is missing 4 bases and J is missing 7 bases, with 4 bases of the junction outside any gene match. The germline V gene provides CDR1 MDHEN and CDR2 SYDVKM. Donors formed part of the validation cohort, which comprised fewer than 150 subjects and was distinct from the first cohort of under 750 subjects. Receptors were amplified or captured by the immunoSEQ multiplex PCR assay. The authors' pipeline ran thus. To diagnose cytomegalovirus status from the catalog of TCR beta chain sequences, a statistical classification framework was built. This is the immuneACCESS table as TCRdb keeps it, with only in-frame sequences that have V and J called. A part of the clones is gone; compared with another copy, unresolved V genes explain less than half, and the rest is unexplained. V, J and clone size are taken as reported in that table, and D and trimming were inferred from the DNA itself. The table for this sample lists about 98,000 clones; roughly 85% of them were counted only once. The ten biggest clones cover 3% to 4% of the sample.

This sample stems from a study of cytomegalovirus exposure and HLA in healthy donors (dated by TCRdb to 2016 to 2017). Broadly, across the study: According to a later analysis, one platform produced both the 100 to 150 validation repertoires and the 700 or so repertoires of the first cohort. The study combined high-throughput TCR immunosequencing, statistical association of individual TCRs with disease status, and machine learning to predict cytomegalovirus infection status. Along with the approximately 620-subject first cohort, a separate validation cohort of over a hundred different subjects was used. The study aimed to test whether cataloging public T cell receptors could reveal signatures of past pathogen exposure.

Study-wide findings and limitations: The classifier was reported to diagnose cytomegalovirus status with high specificity and sensitivity in both the original cohort and the validation cohort. The validation cohort had no HLA typing available for a later analysis, so co-occurrence within that cohort was assessed over all 130 or so repertoires. According to the authors, the approach could potentially be generalized to other disease states and immunological phenotypes. In vitro tests confirmed that a few of the cytomegalovirus-associated TCR beta chains recognize cytomegalovirus antigens. Most TCR sequences were seen in very few donors, while some public TCRs were found in many individuals. A later analysis found that TCRs clustered in the first cohort also tended to co-occur in the roughly 120 validation repertoires, with more than 90% of cluster scores above 0. The study gave a list of some 150 TCR beta chains associated with cytomegalovirus.

Recombination connected TRBV28 to TRBJ1-4; 9 nucleotides in the junction match TRBD1. The TCR was taken from a woman aged 25 to 39 in good health and CMV-seronegative. Sequencing used PBMCs. The CDR3 here reads CASSSGQGREKLFF. The bases are TGTGCCAGCAGTTCGGGACAGGGACGTGAAAAACTGTTTTTT.